These 17 T cell receptor beta chains came from one sample sequenced in a study of patients and donors after allogeneic stem cell transplantation. In TCRdb, the RT-PCR reads were re-called with MiXCR into one record per CDR3 protein. Altogether roughly 880,000 distinct CDR3 sequences are present, under 20% being singletons, with the ten largest covering 6%. The sample consisted of blood, either unsorted or a sorted T cell fraction (not recorded which). These receptors were taken from a human donor who was either an allogeneic HSCT recipient or a stem cell or donor lymphocyte infusion donor (not recorded which). It is not recorded whose cells these are; they may come from a transplant donor.

This clonotype was found a few times. V gene TRBV4-2 combines with J gene TRBJ2-3, with 12 bases fitting TRBD2. The germline V gene encodes CDR1 LGHNA and CDR2 YNFKEQ. The CDR3 extends over 16 amino acids. V gave up 2 bases and J gave up 8 bases; unmatched junction bases: 8. CDR3: CASSQPGGLAGTTQYF. DNA for the CDR3: TGTGCCAGCAGCCAACCAGGGGGACTAGCGGGCACTACGCAGTATTTT.

This clonotype occurred a few times. The V gene is TRBV6-2 or TRBV6-3, the J gene TRBJ2-5; no clear D gene. Trimming shortened V by 4 bases and J by 5 bases, and 20 bases separated the two germline ends. The germline V gene encodes CDR1 MNHEY and CDR2 SVGEGT. This CDR3 region has 16 residues. In DNA, the CDR3 is TGTGCCAGCAGTTCTCCGACTGGATATAACGTGGAGACCCAGTACTTC. Protein product: CASSSPTGYNVETQYF.

This clonotype appeared a few times. The chain is built from TRBV4-3 and TRBJ2-1; TRBD2 matches at 8 bases. This CDR3 spans 14 amino acids. The germline gives CDR1 LGHNA, CDR2 YSLEER. The V gene end was trimmed by 4 bases and the J gene end by 8 bases; junction bases not matched to a gene: 7. CDR3 in DNA: TGCGCCAGCAGCCCGCGGGGGGCGAGGGATGAGCAGTTCTTC. This gives the protein CASSPRGARDEQFF.

This clonotype has just a few counts. V is TRBV7-9 and J is TRBJ2-7; possible D gene TRBD2, 5 bases. Germline V gene lookup returns CDR1 SEHNR and CDR2 FQNEAQ (reference sequence). The CDR3 consists of 15 residues. Trimming removed 1 base from V and 3 bases from J, with 13 bases in between. The CDR3 loop reads CASSLVMEANYEQYF. The CDR3 DNA follows: TGTGCCAGCAGCTTAGTGATGGAGGCAAACTACGAGCAGTACTTC.

A single count supports this clonotype. The genes are TRBV19 and TRBJ2-1; D remains unclear. Germline-derived CDR1 and CDR2 are LNHDA and SQIVND (reference sequence). This CDR3 has 15 residues. V lost 1 base, J lost 7 bases, and 14 bases lay in between. The CDR3 spells CASSIVVGGRNEQFF. DNA for the CDR3: TGTGCCAGTAGTATAGTGGTAGGCGGCCGTAATGAGCAGTTCTTC.

The rearrangement uses TRBV20-1 and TRBJ2-3; TRBD2 aligns across 7 bases. The CDR3 runs 15 residues. J lost 2 bases, V lost 0 bases, and 5 bases had no gene match. CDR1 and CDR2 (germline): DFQATT, SNEGSKA (reference sequence). The CDR3 DNA follows: TGCAGTGCTAGAGATTCTACTAGCGCCACAGATACGCAGTATTTT. Residues: CSARDSTSATDTQYF.

The chain recombines TRBV7-3 with TRBJ2-2; 7 bases are shared with TRBD1. J was trimmed by 0 bases and V by 1 base; bases with no gene match: 14. Germline V gene sequence: CDR1 SGHTA, CDR2 FQGTGA. The CDR3 runs to 20 residues. The CDR3 sequence is CASSLRGGQTTLANTGELFF. In DNA form, the CDR3 reads TGTGCCAGCAGCTTAAGAGGGGGACAGACTACACTCGCGAACACCGGGGAGCTGTTTTTT.

Many counts were recorded for this clonotype. This chain links TRBV12-3 or TRBV12-4 with TRBJ2-1, with D possibly matching TRBD1 (6 bases). The CDR3 contains 12 residues. The V end lost 10 bases, the J end lost 10 bases, and 17 bases lay between the germline ends. The DNA for the CDR3 is TGTGCCACTCAAGGCAGGGGCGGGGAGCAGTTCTTC. This gives the protein CATQGRGGEQFF.

This clonotype occurred a few times. The rearrangement joins TRBV20-1 to TRBJ2-7; D not certain. Germline CDR1 is DFQATT and CDR2 is SNEGSKA (reference sequence). V was pared by 5 bases and J by 2 bases, with 13 bases between. CDR3 length: 13 residues. The CDR3 sequence: CSAPSWSTYEQYF. The CDR3 bases are TGCAGTGCTCCCTCGTGGTCAACCTACGAGCAGTACTTC.

The table lists this clonotype with a few counts. J is TRBJ1-6 and V is TRBV6-1; perhaps TRBD1 as D (6 bases). CDR1 is MNHNS, CDR2 SASEGT, per germline. The CDR3 has 13 residues. The V gene lost 4 bases and the J gene lost 11 bases, with 12 bases spanning the gap. The CDR3 nucleotides read TGTGCCAGCAGTGCCAGAGGGGGGACACCCCTCCACTTT. Its protein is CASSARGGTPLHF.

This clonotype was seen only a few times. The chain joins TRBV5-6 to TRBJ1-4; TRBD1 might be the D (6 bases). The CDR3 length is 13 residues. CDR1 and CDR2 from the germline V gene are SGHDT and YYEEEE. Between the trimmed V and J ends, which lost 2 bases and 11 bases, there was a span of 13 bases. Here the CDR3 DNA reads TGTGCCAGCAGCTTTAGGGGGGTTTGGAAACTGTTTTTT. It yields the protein CASSFRGVWKLFF.

This clonotype has just a few counts. The chain links TRBV20-1 to TRBJ1-4, with TRBD1 matching 7 bases. CDR3 length equals 15 residues. Germline CDR1 reads DFQATT; CDR2 reads SNEGSKA (reference sequence). Trimming took 0 bases from V and 6 from J; bases not matched to a gene: 7. The chain's CDR3 is CSARDKDRDYEKLFF. CDR3 nucleotides: TGCAGTGCTAGAGACAAAGACAGGGACTATGAAAAACTGTTTTTT.

This clonotype was recorded a few times. The V call is TRBV30, the J call TRBJ1-2; D remains ambiguous. The CDR3 totals 14 residues. V lost 0 bases to trimming and J lost 4 bases, with 12 bases between them. The V gene's germline CDR1 is GTSNPN and CDR2 SVGIG (reference sequence). This CDR3 is CAWSVRSASYGYTF. The CDR3 nucleotides are TGTGCCTGGAGTGTACGCTCAGCCAGCTATGGCTACACCTTC.

This clonotype was recorded a few times. The chain carries TRBV27 and TRBJ2-3, with D hard to call. This CDR3 contains 16 residues. V gave up 6 bases and J gave up 4 bases, with 20 bases separating them. The germline gives CDR1 MNHEY, CDR2 SMNVEV (reference sequence). In nucleotides, the CDR3 is TGTGCCAGCAGCGATCGAAGGTCCGCGCGGCCAGATACGCAGTATTTT. This sequence encodes CASSDRRSARPDTQYF.

This chain uses TRBV11-3 with TRBJ2-7; 7 nucleotides align to TRBD1. This CDR3 is 16 amino acids long. Trimming took 5 bases from V and 0 from J; bases not matched to a gene: 10. Germline-derived CDR1 and CDR2 are SGHNT and YENEEA. The CDR3 nucleotides read TGTGCCAGCAGCCCAGGGGGTTTGGGGAGCTCCTACGAGCAGTACTTC. Translation gives CASSPGGLGSSYEQYF.

V and J are TRBV24-1 and TRBJ2-1; 10 nucleotides line up with TRBD1. The CDR3 has 17 residues. Germline CDR1 reads KGHDR; CDR2 reads SFDVKD. V lost 2 bases and J lost 7; bases outside the gene matches: 10. The CDR3 DNA sequence: TGTGCCACCAGTGATTCCCCCGGGACAGGGGCTTTGAATGAGCAGTTCTTC. Translating it yields CATSDSPGTGALNEQFF.

The chain is built from TRBV5-1 and TRBJ2-3, with D perhaps TRBD2 (5 bases). Per the germline V gene, CDR1 is SGHRS and CDR2 is YFSETQ. There are 15 residues in the CDR3. V shed 4 bases and J shed 6 bases, with 18 bases lying between them. In DNA, the CDR3 is TGCGCCAGCAGCCCACTAGTATCTCAGTGGGATACGCAGTATTTT. Translated: CASSPLVSQWDTQYF.